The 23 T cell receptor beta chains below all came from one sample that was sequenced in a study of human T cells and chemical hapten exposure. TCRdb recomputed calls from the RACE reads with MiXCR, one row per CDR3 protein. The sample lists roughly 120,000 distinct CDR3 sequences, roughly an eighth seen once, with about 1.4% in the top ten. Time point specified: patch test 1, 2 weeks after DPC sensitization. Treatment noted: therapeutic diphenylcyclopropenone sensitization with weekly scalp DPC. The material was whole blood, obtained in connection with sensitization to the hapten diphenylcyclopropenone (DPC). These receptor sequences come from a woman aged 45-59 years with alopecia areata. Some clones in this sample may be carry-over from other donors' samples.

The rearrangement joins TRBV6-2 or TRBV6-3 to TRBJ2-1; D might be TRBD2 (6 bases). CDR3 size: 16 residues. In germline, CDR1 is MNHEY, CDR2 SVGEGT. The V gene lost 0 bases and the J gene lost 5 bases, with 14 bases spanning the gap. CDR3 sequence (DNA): TGTGCCAGCAGTTACTCCGCCGCTAGCGCCGACAATGAGCAGTTCTTC. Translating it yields CASSYSAASADNEQFF.

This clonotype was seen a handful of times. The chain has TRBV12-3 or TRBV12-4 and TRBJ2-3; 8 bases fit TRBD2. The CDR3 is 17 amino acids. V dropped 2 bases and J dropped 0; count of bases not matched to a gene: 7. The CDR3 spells CASSLPPSSGSTDTQYF. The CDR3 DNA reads TGTGCCAGCAGTTTACCGCCTTCTAGCGGGAGCACAGATACGCAGTATTTT.

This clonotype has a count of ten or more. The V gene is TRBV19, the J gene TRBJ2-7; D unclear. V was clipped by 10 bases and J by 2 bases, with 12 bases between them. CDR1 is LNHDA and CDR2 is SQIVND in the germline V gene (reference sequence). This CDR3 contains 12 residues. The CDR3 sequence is CATASATYEQYF. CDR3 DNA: TGTGCCACCGCCTCGGCCACCTACGAGCAGTACTTC. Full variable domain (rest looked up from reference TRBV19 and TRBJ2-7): DGGITQSPKYLFRKEGQNVTLSCEQNLNHDAMYWYRQDPGQGLRLIYYSQIVNDFQKGDIAEGYSVSREKKESFPLTVTSAQKNPTAFYLCATASATYEQYFGPGTRLTVT.

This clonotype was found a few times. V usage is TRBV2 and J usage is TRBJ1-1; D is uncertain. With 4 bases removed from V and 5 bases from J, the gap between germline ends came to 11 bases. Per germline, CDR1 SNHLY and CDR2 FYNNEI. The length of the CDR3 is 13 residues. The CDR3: CASSANPETEAFF. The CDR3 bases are TGTGCCAGCAGTGCAAACCCCGAGACTGAAGCTTTCTTT.

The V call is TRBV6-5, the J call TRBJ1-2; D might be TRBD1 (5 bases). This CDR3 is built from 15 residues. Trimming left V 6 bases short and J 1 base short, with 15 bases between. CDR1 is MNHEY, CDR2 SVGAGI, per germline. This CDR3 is CASRPDRAINYGYTF. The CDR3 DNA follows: TGTGCCAGCAGACCTGACAGAGCCATTAACTATGGCTACACCTTC.

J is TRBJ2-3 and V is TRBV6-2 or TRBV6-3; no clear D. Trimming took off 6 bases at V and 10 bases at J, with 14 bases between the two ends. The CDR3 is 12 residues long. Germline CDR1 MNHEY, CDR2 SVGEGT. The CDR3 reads CASSPSRASQYF. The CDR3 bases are TGTGCCAGCAGCCCCAGTCGGGCGTCGCAGTATTTT.

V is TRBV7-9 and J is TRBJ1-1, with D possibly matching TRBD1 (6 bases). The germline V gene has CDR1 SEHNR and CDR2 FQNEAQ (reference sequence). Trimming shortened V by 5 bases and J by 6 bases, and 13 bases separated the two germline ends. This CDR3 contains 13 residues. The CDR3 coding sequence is TGTGCCAGCAGCGAAAGGGGGATCGCTGAAGCTTTCTTT. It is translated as CASSERGIAEAFF.

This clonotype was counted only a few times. The CDR3 region is CSALDRADTEAFF. The CDR3 nucleotides read TGCAGCGCCCTGGACAGGGCGGACACTGAAGCTTTCTTT. The chain uses TRBV29-1 and TRBJ1-1; 8 bases map to TRBD1. The CDR3 covers 13 residues. Germline CDR1 SQVTM, CDR2 ANQGSEA. The V gene end was trimmed by 7 bases and the J gene end by 3 bases; junction bases not matched to a gene: 7.

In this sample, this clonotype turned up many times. As DNA, the CDR3 is TGTGCCACCTTTAAACAGGGGGCTGGGCGGAACACTGAAGCTTTCTTT. This sequence encodes CATFKQGAGRNTEAFF. The rearrangement links TRBV6-5 to TRBJ1-1; TRBD1 matches at 9 bases. Trimming at V came to 10 bases and at J to 1 base, leaving 13 bases not matched to a gene. The CDR3 consists of 16 residues. Per the germline V gene, CDR1 is MNHEY and CDR2 is SVGAGI.

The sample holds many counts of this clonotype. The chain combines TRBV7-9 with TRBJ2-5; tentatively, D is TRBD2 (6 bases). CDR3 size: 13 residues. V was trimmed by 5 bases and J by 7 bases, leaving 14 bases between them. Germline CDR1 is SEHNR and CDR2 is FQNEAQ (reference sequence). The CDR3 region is CASSTGEAGTQYF. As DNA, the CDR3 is TGTGCCAGCAGCACTGGGGAGGCGGGGACCCAGTACTTC. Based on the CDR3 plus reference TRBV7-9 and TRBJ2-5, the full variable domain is DTGVSQNPRHKITKRGQNVTFRCDPISEHNRLYWYRQTLGQGPEFLTYFQNEAQLEKSRLLSDRFSAERPKGSFSTLEIQRTEQGDSAMYLCASSTGEAGTQYFGPGTRLLVL.

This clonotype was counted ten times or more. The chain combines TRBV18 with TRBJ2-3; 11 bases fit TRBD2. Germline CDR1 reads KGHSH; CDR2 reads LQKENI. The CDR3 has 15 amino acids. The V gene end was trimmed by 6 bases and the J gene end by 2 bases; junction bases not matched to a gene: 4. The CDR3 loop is CASSPGLAATDTQYF. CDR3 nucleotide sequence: TGTGCCAGCTCCCCGGGACTAGCGGCCACAGATACGCAGTATTTT.

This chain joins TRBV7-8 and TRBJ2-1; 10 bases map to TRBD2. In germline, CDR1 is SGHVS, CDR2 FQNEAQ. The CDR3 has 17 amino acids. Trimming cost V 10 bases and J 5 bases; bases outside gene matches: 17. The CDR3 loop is CATTRGVSGGSNNEQFF. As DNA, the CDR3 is TGTGCCACCACCCGGGGGGTTAGCGGGGGGTCCAACAATGAGCAGTTCTTC.

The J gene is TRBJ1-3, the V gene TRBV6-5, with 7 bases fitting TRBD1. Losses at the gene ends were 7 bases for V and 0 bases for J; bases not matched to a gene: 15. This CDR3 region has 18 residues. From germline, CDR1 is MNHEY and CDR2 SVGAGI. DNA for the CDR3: TGTGCCAGCAAGACGACCGTCAGGGGGTCCCTCTCTGGAAACACCATATATTTT. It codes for CASKTTVRGSLSGNTIYF.

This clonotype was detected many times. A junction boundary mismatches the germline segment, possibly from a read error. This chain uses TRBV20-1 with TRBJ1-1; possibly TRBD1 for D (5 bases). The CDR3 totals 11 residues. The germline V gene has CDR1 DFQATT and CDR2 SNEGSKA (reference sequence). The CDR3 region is CSAGDSYEAFF. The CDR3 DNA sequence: TGCAGTGCTGGAGACAGTTACGAAGCTTTCTTT.

The CDR3 nucleotides read TGTGCCAGCAGCGTAGGGCTTGGCGGTGAAGCTTTCTTT. This sequence encodes CASSVGLGGEAFF. J is TRBJ1-1 and V is TRBV9; no clear D. Germline V gene data show CDR1 as SGDLS and CDR2 as YYNGEE. The CDR3 extends over 13 amino acids. V was pared by 0 bases and J by 7 bases, with 10 bases between.

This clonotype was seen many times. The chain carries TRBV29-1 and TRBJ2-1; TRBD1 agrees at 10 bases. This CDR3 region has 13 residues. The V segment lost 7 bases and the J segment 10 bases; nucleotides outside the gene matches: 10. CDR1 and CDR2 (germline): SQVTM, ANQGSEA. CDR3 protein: CSGTGTGAREQFF. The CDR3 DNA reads TGCAGCGGGACCGGGACAGGGGCGAGGGAGCAGTTCTTC.

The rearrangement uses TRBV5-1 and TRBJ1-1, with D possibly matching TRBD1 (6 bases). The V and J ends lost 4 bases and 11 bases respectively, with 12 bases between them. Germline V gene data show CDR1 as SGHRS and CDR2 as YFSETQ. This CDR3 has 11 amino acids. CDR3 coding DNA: TGCGCCAGCAGCGAGGACAGTCGGGCTTTCTTT. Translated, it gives CASSEDSRAFF.

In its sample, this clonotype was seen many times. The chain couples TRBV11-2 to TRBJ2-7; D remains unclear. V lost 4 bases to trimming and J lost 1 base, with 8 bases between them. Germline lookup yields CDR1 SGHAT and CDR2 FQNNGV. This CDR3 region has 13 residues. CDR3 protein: CASSSPISYEQYF. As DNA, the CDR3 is TGTGCCAGCAGCTCCCCCATATCCTACGAGCAGTACTTC.

As DNA, the CDR3 is TGTGTCACACTAGCGGGGGTTTCCTACGAGCAGTACTTC. Translated: CVTLAGVSYEQYF. The chain has TRBV28 and TRBJ2-7; 11 bases fit TRBD2. CDR1 and CDR2 from the germline V gene are MDHEN and SYDVKM. This CDR3 comprises 13 residues.

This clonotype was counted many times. The CDR3 DNA reads TGTGCCAGCAGTATTCCCGGGACCGGCTCTGGGGCCAACGTCCTGACTTTC. Translated, it gives CASSIPGTGSGANVLTF. The chain carries TRBV28 and TRBJ2-6; D might be TRBD1 or TRBD2, each matching 5 bases. The germline CDR1 and CDR2 sequences are MDHEN and SYDVKM. The CDR3 is made up of 17 amino acids. V was trimmed by 5 bases and J by 0 bases, leaving 14 bases between them.

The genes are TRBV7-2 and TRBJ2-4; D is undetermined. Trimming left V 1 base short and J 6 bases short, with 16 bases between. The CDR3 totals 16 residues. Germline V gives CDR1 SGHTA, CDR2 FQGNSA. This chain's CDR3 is CASSLEGSPPGNIQYF. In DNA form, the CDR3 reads TGTGCCAGCAGCTTAGAGGGCAGCCCCCCGGGAAACATTCAGTACTTC.

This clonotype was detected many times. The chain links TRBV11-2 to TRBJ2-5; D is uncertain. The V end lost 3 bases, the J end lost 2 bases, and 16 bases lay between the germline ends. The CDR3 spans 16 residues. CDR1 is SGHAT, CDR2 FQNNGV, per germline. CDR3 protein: CASSFMGGIMQETQYF. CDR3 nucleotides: TGTGCCAGCAGCTTTATGGGCGGAATTATGCAAGAGACCCAGTACTTC.

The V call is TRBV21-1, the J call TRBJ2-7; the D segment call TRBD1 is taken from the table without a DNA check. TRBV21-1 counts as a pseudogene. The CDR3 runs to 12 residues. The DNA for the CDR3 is TGTCCCCGAACCGGCCCCCTCTACGAGCAGTACTTC. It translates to CPRTGPLYEQYF.